This T cell receptor beta chain was obtained from a study of technical replicates of blood from a few donors. Produced via immunoSEQ multiplex PCR; TCRdb's table is partial and in-frame only. The table records tens of thousands of clones, 91% of them present only once. V was pared by 4 bases and J by 1 base, with 10 bases between. Per the germline V gene, CDR1 is SEHNR and CDR2 is FQNEAQ (reference sequence). There are 14 residues in the CDR3. The receptor's source is a human donor in good health. Some clones in this sample may be carry-over from other donors' samples. Sequencing was carried out using T cells isolated from PBMCs. This rearrangement joins TRBV7-9 to TRBJ2-5, with D possibly TRBD2 on 5 matching bases. CDR3 loop: CASSSEGFQETQYF. In DNA, the CDR3 is TGTGCCAGCAGCTCCGAGGGATTCCAAGAGACCCAGTACTTC. Looking up the rest from reference TRBV7-9 and TRBJ2-5 gives the full variable domain: DTGVSQNPRHKITKRGQNVTFRCDPISEHNRLYWYRQTLGQGPEFLTYFQNEAQLEKSRLLSDRFSAERPKGSFSTLEIQRTEQGDSAMYLCASSSEGFQETQYFGPGTRLLVL.